This TCR beta chain was obtained from a study of CD8 T cells in ankylosing spondylitis. A word on this clonotype: Antigen specificity is unknown.

5'-RACE, quantitative and with molecular barcodes, yielded the TCR beta libraries. TCRdb reprocessed the 5' RACE reads with MiXCR, giving one entry per CDR3 protein. The sample has fewer than 200,000 distinct CDR3 sequences, roughly 10% seen once. CDR3 length equals 15 residues. CDR1 is LNHDA, CDR2 SQIVND, per germline (reference sequence). Trimming pared 5 bases from V and 3 bases from J, leaving 16 bases between. The study's findings and limits: A TCR beta motif made of 7 to 9 highly homologous variants seemed typical of ankylosing spondylitis blood. Reports of some motif variants in reactive arthritis synovial fluid and blood predate this one.

The rearrangement uses TRBV19 and TRBJ1-2, with a weak D call TRBD1 (5 bases). The material sequenced was blood, either unsorted or a sorted T cell fraction (not recorded which). This clonotype was obtained from a female donor with ankylosing spondylitis or in good health (not recorded which). The CDR3, as DNA: TGTGCCAGTAGTTTTACTGGCGCGGGGGACTATGGCTACACCTTC. Protein sequence: CASSFTGAGDYGYTF. The full variable domain, its missing parts supplied by reference TRBV19 and TRBJ1-2, is DGGITQSPKYLFRKEGQNVTLSCEQNLNHDAMYWYRQDPGQGLRLIYYSQIVNDFQKGDIAEGYSVSREKKESFPLTVTSAQKNPTAFYLCASSFTGAGDYGYTFGSGTRLTVV.